The subject of this entry is one T cell receptor beta chain. Its antigen is undetermined. This sample was included in a study of OX40 agonist ivuxolimab in advanced cancers. Study information: Clinicians treated patients with ivuxolimab, an agonistic anti-OX40 (CD134) antibody. Study results and limitations: Both CD4+ and CD8+ T cell populations in blood had undergone clonal expansion by week 6 at 0.1 to 3.0 mg/kg.

Between the trimmed V and J ends, which lost 2 bases and 1 base, there was a span of 6 bases. The CDR3 consists of 14 residues. The germline V gene encodes CDR1 MNHEY and CDR2 SMNVEV (reference sequence). TCRdb keeps only in-frame clones here, not all; method: immunoSEQ multiplex PCR. The table includes approximately 39,000 clones, nearly 90% detected once. Here the sequenced sample was CD4+ or CD8+ T cells sorted from blood, taken in a trial of the OX40 agonist ivuxolimab. V and J are TRBV27 and TRBJ2-1; D gene ambiguous. The TCR sequence derives from an adult with an advanced solid tumor such as melanoma, head and neck, liver or kidney cancer. CDR3 sequence reads: CASSLGPSYNEQFF. CDR3 nucleotide sequence: TGTGCCAGCAGTTTAGGTCCGTCCTACAATGAGCAGTTCTTC.